This T cell receptor (beta chain) is from a study of vaccination and CD4 T cells after COVID-19. Overall study context: Overlapping spike peptides served as the stimulus for the cells. These peptides came from SARS-CoV-2 and from the common cold coronaviruses HCoV-NL63, HCoV-OC43 and HCoV-229E.

As for treatment: approximately nine-day PBMC culture with coronavirus spike peptide pools or control peptides (ViraFEST assay). Under the ViraFEST approach, antigen-specific T cells were expanded with peptide pools and TCRs subsequently sequenced. Regarding the study as a whole: The median number of SARS-CoV-2-reactive clonotypes increased from 21 to 38, a change that did not reach significance.

Sequencing of cultured CD4+ T cell DNA used the Oncomine TCR Beta short-read assay. In TCRdb, the PCR reads were re-called with MiXCR into one record per CDR3 protein. Found here are around 19,000 distinct CDR3 sequences, about three fifths of them singletons; the top ten hold around 10%. This clonotype was counted between two and nine times. What it recognizes is unknown. The CDR3 length is 16 residues. The sample comprised CD4+ T cells from blood, cultured in vitro. This TCR derives from a human donor who had recovered from COVID-19. The chain combines TRBV21-1 with TRBJ2-7; TRBD2, the table's D call, was not compared with the DNA. TRBV21-1 is flagged as a pseudogene. The CDR3 nucleotides are TGTGCCAGCAGCAAGCAGGGACTAGCGGGCCACTACGAGCAGTACTTC. It yields the protein CASSKQGLAGHYEQYF.